This TCR beta chain was sequenced for a study of shared clonotypes between healthy human individuals. Study conclusions and caveats: Non-shared clonotypes were found to have lower generation probabilities than the clonotypes that were shared by all four of the sorted-subset donors.

Subsets obtained from CD4+ cells comprised CD45RA+ naive and CD45RA-negative memory cells. Authors' analysis steps: Junction-only sequences without quality scores were provided by ImmunoSEQ, so filtering was different. Profiling relied on immunoSEQ multiplex PCR, and the TCRdb table lists in-frame clones only, not all of them. That table is the source of V, J and clone size, and D and trimming were worked out from the DNA. Among roughly 2.2 million clones listed, roughly 92% were seen once. The V end was cut by 2 bases, the J end by 7 bases, with 12 bases between. CDR3 length equals 14 residues. Per the germline V gene, CDR1 is KGHSH and CDR2 is LQKENI. With regard to this clone: The antigen remains unidentified.

The specimen was naive CD4+ T cells from PBMCs. Noted subset: CD45RA+ positively selected. V gene TRBV18 combines with J gene TRBJ1-3; D is perhaps TRBD1 (5 bases). This receptor was obtained from a man between 18 and 35 years old in good health. Some clones in this sample may be carry-over from other donors' samples. The CDR3 bases are TGTGCCAGCTCACCAAGATGGGACGCTAACACCATATATTTT. Its protein is CASSPRWDANTIYF.